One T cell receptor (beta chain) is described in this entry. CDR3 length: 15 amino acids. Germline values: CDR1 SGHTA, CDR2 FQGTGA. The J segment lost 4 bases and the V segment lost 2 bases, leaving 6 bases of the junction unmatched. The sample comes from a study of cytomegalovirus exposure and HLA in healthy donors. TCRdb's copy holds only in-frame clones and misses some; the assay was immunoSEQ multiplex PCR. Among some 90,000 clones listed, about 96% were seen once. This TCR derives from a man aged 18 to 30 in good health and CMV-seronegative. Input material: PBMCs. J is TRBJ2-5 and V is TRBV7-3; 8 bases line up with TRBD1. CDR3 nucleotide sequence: TGTGCCAGCAGCTTAGGGACAGGAGGAAGAGAGACCCAGTACTTC. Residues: CASSLGTGGRETQYF.